The rows below give T cell receptor beta chains drawn from one sample of a study of shared clonotypes between healthy human individuals. Only in-frame clones appear in the TCRdb table, and some are missing; sequencing was by immunoSEQ multiplex PCR. In the table there are 110,000 or so clones, about 62% of which are singletons. Specimen: memory CD8+ T cells sorted from blood. The receptor set was obtained from a woman in her thirties in good health. Each CDR3 is given with its conserved first and last residue. D genes are given only for firm matches. The size of a clone is reported for some rows only, either as once, few or many, or as a class for expanded clones.

>TRBJ1-4|once|TRBV6-1|NA
CASSEQQGTNEKLFF
TGTGCCAGCAGTGAACAGCAGGGGACTAATGAAAAACTGTTTTTT
>TRBJ2-7|NA|TRBV28|TRBD1
CASSSTRLGTGLYEQYF
TGTGCCAGCAGTTCCACCCGGCTGGGGACAGGACTCTACGAGCAGTACTTC
>TRBJ2-2|NA|TRBV7-8|NA
CASSLVWIPGTGELFF
TGTGCCAGCAGCTTAGTCTGGATCCCGGGGACCGGGGAGCTGTTTTTT
>TRBJ2-1|NA|TRBV27|NA
CASSLSLSSYNEQFF
TGTGCCAGCAGTTTATCCCTGAGCTCCTACAATGAGCAGTTCTTC
>TRBJ2-1|NA|TRBV6-4|TRBD2
CASAQSLAGGDEQFF
TGTGCCAGCGCCCAATCGCTAGCGGGAGGCGATGAGCAGTTCTTC
>TRBJ2-7|NA|TRBV4-2|NA
CASSQGSVGAYEQYF
TGTGCCAGCAGCCAAGGGTCCGTGGGAGCCTACGAGCAGTACTTC
>TRBJ2-2|NA|TRBV10-3|NA
CAISQGIGELFF
TGTGCCATCAGCCAGGGGATCGGGGAGCTGTTTTTT
>TRBJ2-7|NA|TRBV10-3|TRBD1
CAISEPKDRGAKYPYEQYF
TGTGCCATCAGTGAGCCGAAGGACAGGGGCGCAAAATATCCCTACGAGCAGTACTTC
>TRBJ1-1|NA|TRBV10-3|NA
CATSANPNTEAFF
TGTGCCACCTCAGCGAATCCGAACACTGAAGCTTTCTTT
>TRBJ1-1|NA|TRBV19|TRBD1
CASSTKQGTEAFF
TGTGCCAGTAGTACCAAACAGGGGACTGAAGCTTTCTTT
>TRBJ1-2|few|TRBV5-5|NA
CASSLEADYGYTF
TGTGCCAGCAGCTTGGAGGCAGACTATGGCTACACCTTC
>TRBJ1-1|NA|TRBV11-1|NA
CASSRQRDTEAFF
TGTGCCAGCAGCCGACAGCGCGACACTGAAGCTTTCTTT